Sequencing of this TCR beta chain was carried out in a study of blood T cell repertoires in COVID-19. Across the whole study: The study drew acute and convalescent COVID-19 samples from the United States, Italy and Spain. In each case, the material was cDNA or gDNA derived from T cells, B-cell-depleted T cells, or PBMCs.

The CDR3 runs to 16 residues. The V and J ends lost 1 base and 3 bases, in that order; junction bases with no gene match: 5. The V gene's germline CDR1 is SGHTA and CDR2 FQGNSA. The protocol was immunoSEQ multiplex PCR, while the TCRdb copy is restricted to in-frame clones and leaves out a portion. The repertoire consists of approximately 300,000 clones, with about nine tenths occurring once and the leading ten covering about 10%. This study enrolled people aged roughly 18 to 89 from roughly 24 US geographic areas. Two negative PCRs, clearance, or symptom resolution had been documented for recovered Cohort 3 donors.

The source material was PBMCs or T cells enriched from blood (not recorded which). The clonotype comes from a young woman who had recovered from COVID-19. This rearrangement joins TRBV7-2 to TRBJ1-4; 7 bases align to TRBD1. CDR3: CASSLVTGSPNEKLFF. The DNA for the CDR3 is TGTGCCAGCAGCTTAGTGACAGGGAGCCCTAATGAAAAACTGTTTTTT.